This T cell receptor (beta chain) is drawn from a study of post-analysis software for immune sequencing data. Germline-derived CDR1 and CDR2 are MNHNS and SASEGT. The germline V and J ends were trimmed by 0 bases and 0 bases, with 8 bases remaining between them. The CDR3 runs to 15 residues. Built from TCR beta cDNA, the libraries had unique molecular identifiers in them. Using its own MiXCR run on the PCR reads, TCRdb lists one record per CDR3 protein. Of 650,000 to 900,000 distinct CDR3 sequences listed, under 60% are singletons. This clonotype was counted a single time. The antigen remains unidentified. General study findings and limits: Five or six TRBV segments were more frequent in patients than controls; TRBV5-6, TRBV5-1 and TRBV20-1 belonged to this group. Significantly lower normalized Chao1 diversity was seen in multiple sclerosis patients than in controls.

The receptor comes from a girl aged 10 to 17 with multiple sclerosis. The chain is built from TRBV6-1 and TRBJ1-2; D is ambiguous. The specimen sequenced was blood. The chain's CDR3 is CASSEAIEPNYGYTF. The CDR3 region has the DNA TGTGCCAGCAGTGAAGCAATAGAACCTAACTATGGCTACACCTTC.